These T cell receptor beta chains were read from a single sample in a study of control samples from healthy donors and cancer patients. Using immunoSEQ multiplex PCR, the repertoire was profiled, and TCRdb retains in-frame clones only, with some absent. The sample records about 160,000 clones, under 95% being singletons. What was sequenced was blood. The receptors here all came from a man aged 18 to 29 in good health. Each CDR3 is given with its conserved first and last residue. Each record gives: J gene, clone size, V gene, D gene, CDR3 protein, CDR3 DNA. A D gene is named only where the DNA matches it firmly. Rows give clone size only sometimes, using once, few, many, or a class for an expanded clone.

j_gene: TRBJ2-1; abundance: few; v_gene: TRBV27; d_gene: TRBD2; CDR3aa: CASSSRLAGHNSYNEQFF; CDR3nt: TGTGCCAGCAGTAGTAGACTAGCGGGCCATAATTCCTACAATGAGCAGTTCTTC
j_gene: TRBJ2-6; abundance: .; v_gene: TRBV23-1; d_gene: .; CDR3aa: CASSQSEPGANVLTF; CDR3nt: TGCGCCAGCAGTCAATCGGAGCCTGGGGCCAACGTCCTGACTTTC
j_gene: TRBJ2-3; abundance: .; v_gene: TRBV2; d_gene: .; CDR3aa: CASSEARGLRQEDDTQYF; CDR3nt: TGTGCCAGCAGTGAAGCCCGGGGACTTCGTCAGGAAGACGATACGCAGTATTTT
j_gene: TRBJ2-7; abundance: few; v_gene: TRBV7-9; d_gene: TRBD2; CDR3aa: CASSLGSPAGAYEQYF; CDR3nt: TGTGCCAGCAGCTTAGGATCCCCTGCGGGAGCCTACGAGCAGTACTTC
j_gene: TRBJ1-1; abundance: .; v_gene: TRBV7-2; d_gene: .; CDR3aa: CASSYGQPTWAFF; CDR3nt: TGTGCCAGCAGCTACGGACAGCCAACATGGGCATTCTTT
j_gene: TRBJ1-1; abundance: .; v_gene: TRBV30; d_gene: .; CDR3aa: CAWRDRRNTEAFF; CDR3nt: TGTGCCTGGAGGGACCGACGGAACACTGAAGCTTTCTTT
j_gene: TRBJ2-1; abundance: .; v_gene: TRBV14; d_gene: TRBD2; CDR3aa: CASSQAYTSGVYNEQFF; CDR3nt: TGTGCCAGCAGCCAAGCATATACTAGCGGGGTCTACAATGAGCAGTTCTTC
j_gene: TRBJ2-1; abundance: .; v_gene: TRBV2; d_gene: TRBD2; CDR3aa: CASSESGDRQFF; CDR3nt: TGTGCCAGCAGTGAGAGCGGGGATCGGCAGTTCTTC
j_gene: TRBJ2-7; abundance: .; v_gene: TRBV19; d_gene: .; CDR3aa: CASSIAASYYEQYF; CDR3nt: TGTGCCAGTAGTATAGCGGCCAGCTACTACGAGCAGTACTTC
j_gene: TRBJ2-3; abundance: .; v_gene: TRBV2; d_gene: .; CDR3aa: CASSAETTYTDTQYF; CDR3nt: TGTGCCAGCAGCGCTGAGACGACTTACACAGATACGCAGTATTTT
j_gene: TRBJ1-2; abundance: once; v_gene: TRBV7-9; d_gene: .; CDR3aa: CASSLLQDIYGYTF; CDR3nt: TGTGCCAGCAGCTTACTACAGGATATCTATGGCTACACCTTC
j_gene: TRBJ2-1; abundance: once; v_gene: TRBV6-4; d_gene: .; CDR3aa: CASSVGGYNEQFF; CDR3nt: TGTGCCAGCAGTGTGGGAGGCTACAATGAGCAGTTCTTC
j_gene: TRBJ1-2; abundance: few; v_gene: TRBV14; d_gene: .; CDR3aa: CASSQDLGENGYTF; CDR3nt: TGTGCCAGCAGCCAAGATCTTGGGGAAAATGGCTACACCTTC
j_gene: TRBJ2-5; abundance: .; v_gene: TRBV10-1; d_gene: .; CDR3aa: CASSESTAPETQYF; CDR3nt: TGCGCCAGCAGTGAGTCGACGGCCCCCGAGACCCAGTACTTC
j_gene: TRBJ2-7; abundance: .; v_gene: TRBV10-3; d_gene: TRBD2; CDR3aa: CAISEWREQIYEQYF; CDR3nt: TGTGCCATCAGTGAGTGGCGGGAGCAAATCTACGAGCAGTACTTC
j_gene: TRBJ2-6; abundance: .; v_gene: TRBV5-5; d_gene: .; CDR3aa: CASSLFGVTGANVLTF; CDR3nt: TGTGCCAGCAGCTTGTTTGGGGTAACCGGGGCCAACGTCCTGACTTTC
j_gene: TRBJ1-2; abundance: .; v_gene: TRBV9; d_gene: .; CDR3aa: CASSVVGAPEGYGYTF; CDR3nt: TGTGCCAGCAGCGTAGTTGGGGCCCCCGAGGGGTATGGCTACACCTTC
j_gene: TRBJ1-1; abundance: .; v_gene: TRBV10-3; d_gene: .; CDR3aa: CAISEPRGMNTEAFF; CDR3nt: TGTGCCATCAGTGAGCCACGCGGGATGAACACTGAAGCTTTCTTT
j_gene: TRBJ1-2; abundance: .; v_gene: TRBV30; d_gene: .; CDR3aa: CAWSVHSLYTF; CDR3nt: TGTGCCTGGAGTGTACACTCCCTCTACACCTTC
j_gene: TRBJ2-1; abundance: .; v_gene: TRBV6-5; d_gene: TRBD1; CDR3aa: CASSYGQGAYNEQFF; CDR3nt: TGTGCCAGCAGTTACGGACAGGGGGCCTACAATGAGCAGTTCTTC
j_gene: TRBJ2-1; abundance: .; v_gene: TRBV19; d_gene: .; CDR3aa: CASSLPPGSLNEQFF; CDR3nt: TGTGCCAGTAGTCTCCCCCCCGGGAGTCTCAATGAGCAGTTCTTC
j_gene: TRBJ1-2; abundance: .; v_gene: TRBV5-1; d_gene: TRBD1; CDR3aa: CASSPTTGEGYTF; CDR3nt: TGCGCCAGCAGCCCGACAACAGGGGAAGGCTACACCTTC
j_gene: TRBJ2-1; abundance: .; v_gene: TRBV7-9; d_gene: .; CDR3aa: CASSPRVVLGNEQFF; CDR3nt: TGTGCCAGCAGCCCCAGGGTAGTGTTGGGCAATGAGCAGTTCTTC
j_gene: TRBJ1-1; abundance: .; v_gene: TRBV27; d_gene: .; CDR3aa: CASSLGGLGTEAFF; CDR3nt: TGTGCCAGCAGTTTGGGGGGTTTGGGCACTGAAGCTTTCTTT
j_gene: TRBJ1-2; abundance: .; v_gene: TRBV19; d_gene: .; CDR3aa: CASSIMGRGFYGYTF; CDR3nt: TGTGCCAGTAGTATCATGGGGAGAGGCTTCTATGGCTACACCTTC
j_gene: TRBJ2-1; abundance: once; v_gene: TRBV28; d_gene: TRBD1; CDR3aa: CASSSLKTGTGGDEQFF; CDR3nt: TGTGCCAGCAGTTCATTAAAAACCGGGACAGGGGGCGATGAGCAGTTCTTC
j_gene: TRBJ1-1; abundance: .; v_gene: TRBV2; d_gene: .; CDR3aa: CASRNTGTSTEAFF; CDR3nt: TGTGCCAGCAGGAATACAGGGACATCCACTGAAGCTTTCTTT
j_gene: TRBJ1-1; abundance: .; v_gene: TRBV28; d_gene: .; CDR3aa: CASTFAGDDTEAFF; CDR3nt: TGTGCCAGCACCTTTGCAGGGGACGACACTGAAGCTTTCTTT
j_gene: TRBJ2-2; abundance: .; v_gene: TRBV9; d_gene: TRBD2; CDR3aa: CASSGSSGRGTGELFF; CDR3nt: TGTGCCAGCAGCGGTTCTAGCGGGAGAGGAACCGGGGAGCTGTTTTTT
j_gene: TRBJ2-2; abundance: .; v_gene: TRBV27; d_gene: .; CDR3aa: CASRGGGLVNAGELFF; CDR3nt: TGTGCCAGCAGAGGGGGTGGACTAGTGAACGCCGGGGAGCTGTTTTTT
j_gene: TRBJ2-6; abundance: .; v_gene: TRBV19; d_gene: TRBD1; CDR3aa: CASSIGTGMAGANVLTF; CDR3nt: TGTGCCAGTAGTATCGGGACAGGGATGGCTGGGGCCAACGTCCTGACTTTC
j_gene: TRBJ1-1; abundance: .; v_gene: TRBV13; d_gene: .; CDR3aa: CASNPLTGDTEAFF; CDR3nt: TGTGCCAGCAACCCACTCACAGGCGACACTGAAGCTTTCTTT
j_gene: TRBJ2-2; abundance: .; v_gene: TRBV4-2; d_gene: .; CDR3aa: CASSQQALDTGELFF; CDR3nt: TGTGCCAGCAGCCAACAGGCCTTAGACACCGGGGAGCTGTTTTTT
j_gene: TRBJ2-1; abundance: once; v_gene: TRBV4-3; d_gene: .; CDR3aa: CASSQVAGLGNEQFF; CDR3nt: TGCGCCAGCAGCCAAGTTGCGGGGCTAGGCAATGAGCAGTTCTTC
j_gene: TRBJ2-5; abundance: .; v_gene: TRBV6-4; d_gene: .; CDR3aa: CASSDSPSETQYF; CDR3nt: TGTGCCAGCAGTGACTCGCCCTCAGAGACCCAGTACTTC
j_gene: TRBJ1-5; abundance: .; v_gene: TRBV28; d_gene: .; CDR3aa: CASRYGGNQPQHF; CDR3nt: TGTGCCAGCAGATACGGGGGAAATCAGCCCCAGCATTTT
j_gene: TRBJ1-1; abundance: many; v_gene: TRBV5-1; d_gene: .; CDR3aa: CASSNSPQGGTEAFF; CDR3nt: TGCGCCAGCAGCAACTCACCACAGGGCGGCACTGAAGCTTTCTTT
j_gene: TRBJ1-4; abundance: medium-sized; v_gene: TRBV5-8; d_gene: .; CDR3aa: CASSLNFNEKLFF; CDR3nt: TGTGCCAGCAGCCTTAATTTTAATGAAAAACTGTTTTTT
j_gene: TRBJ2-5; abundance: .; v_gene: TRBV5-6; d_gene: TRBD2; CDR3aa: CASRLAAQETQYF; CDR3nt: TGTGCCAGCCGACTAGCGGCTCAAGAGACCCAGTACTTC
j_gene: TRBJ1-2; abundance: .; v_gene: TRBV5-5; d_gene: TRBD1; CDR3aa: CASSPTGVYGYTF; CDR3nt: TGTGCCAGCAGCCCAACAGGGGTCTATGGCTACACCTTC
j_gene: TRBJ1-3; abundance: .; v_gene: TRBV5-1; d_gene: TRBD1; CDR3aa: CASSIGQGLGDTIYF; CDR3nt: TGCGCCAGCAGCATAGGACAGGGCCTGGGAGACACCATATATTTT
j_gene: TRBJ2-5; abundance: .; v_gene: TRBV19; d_gene: .; CDR3aa: CASSINQETQYF; CDR3nt: TGTGCCAGTAGTATAAACCAAGAGACCCAGTACTTC
j_gene: TRBJ2-7; abundance: .; v_gene: TRBV5-6; d_gene: .; CDR3aa: CASSSDMDYEQYF; CDR3nt: TGTGCCAGCAGCTCAGATATGGACTACGAGCAGTACTTC
j_gene: TRBJ2-5; abundance: .; v_gene: TRBV3-1/TRBV3-2; d_gene: TRBD1; CDR3aa: CASSLRGGQETQYF; CDR3nt: TGTGCCAGCAGTCTCCGAGGGGGCCAGGAGACCCAGTACTTC
j_gene: TRBJ2-7; abundance: .; v_gene: TRBV14; d_gene: .; CDR3aa: CASSQPRGIYEQYF; CDR3nt: TGTGCCAGCAGCCAACCACGGGGGATCTACGAGCAGTACTTC
j_gene: TRBJ2-2; abundance: .; v_gene: TRBV7-9; d_gene: .; CDR3aa: CASSFFIGELFF; CDR3nt: TGTGCCAGCAGCTTCTTCATCGGGGAGCTGTTTTTT
j_gene: TRBJ1-2; abundance: .; v_gene: TRBV4-1; d_gene: .; CDR3aa: CASSQVRDHYGYTF; CDR3nt: TGCGCCAGCAGCCAAGTCAGGGATCACTATGGCTACACCTTC
j_gene: TRBJ2-3; abundance: .; v_gene: TRBV29-1; d_gene: .; CDR3aa: CSGENTDTQYF; CDR3nt: TGCAGCGGCGAAAACACAGATACGCAGTATTTT
j_gene: TRBJ1-1; abundance: .; v_gene: TRBV7-9; d_gene: .; CDR3aa: CASSPRGRTAFF; CDR3nt: TGTGCCAGCAGCCCAAGAGGTCGCACAGCTTTCTTT
j_gene: TRBJ1-3; abundance: .; v_gene: TRBV19; d_gene: .; CDR3aa: CASRPNLSGNTIYF; CDR3nt: TGTGCCAGTAGACCGAATCTCTCTGGAAACACCATATATTTT
j_gene: TRBJ1-2; abundance: .; v_gene: TRBV27; d_gene: .; CDR3aa: CASSYRGVGNYGYTF; CDR3nt: TGTGCCAGCAGTTATAGAGGGGTCGGGAACTATGGCTACACCTTC
j_gene: TRBJ2-4; abundance: .; v_gene: TRBV30; d_gene: .; CDR3aa: CAWSRGRAKNIQYF; CDR3nt: TGTGCCTGGAGTCGGGGTAGAGCCAAAAACATTCAGTACTTC
j_gene: TRBJ1-2; abundance: .; v_gene: TRBV29-1; d_gene: .; CDR3aa: CSGTVGDYGYTF; CDR3nt: TGCAGCGGGACAGTCGGGGACTATGGCTACACCTTC
j_gene: TRBJ2-1; abundance: .; v_gene: TRBV3-1/TRBV3-2; d_gene: .; CDR3aa: CASSLSSGGEQFF; CDR3nt: TGTGCCAGCAGCCTCTCGTCCGGAGGCGAGCAGTTCTTC
j_gene: TRBJ1-2; abundance: many; v_gene: TRBV29-1; d_gene: .; CDR3aa: CSVDRDTRNYGYTF; CDR3nt: TGCAGCGTTGATAGGGACACCCGTAACTATGGCTACACCTTC
j_gene: TRBJ1-6; abundance: .; v_gene: TRBV9; d_gene: .; CDR3aa: CASSVEDSNNSPLHF; CDR3nt: TGTGCCAGCAGCGTAGAAGACAGCAATAATTCACCCCTCCACTTT
j_gene: TRBJ2-2; abundance: .; v_gene: TRBV7-6; d_gene: .; CDR3aa: CASSPAPGPQVPGELFF; CDR3nt: TGTGCCAGCAGCCCCGCCCCGGGGCCCCAAGTGCCCGGGGAGCTGTTTTTT
j_gene: TRBJ2-7; abundance: .; v_gene: TRBV4-2; d_gene: TRBD1; CDR3aa: CASSQTGQASYEQYF; CDR3nt: TGTGCCAGCAGCCAGACGGGACAGGCTTCCTACGAGCAGTACTTC
j_gene: TRBJ1-4; abundance: .; v_gene: TRBV29-1; d_gene: .; CDR3aa: CSVGGTPNEKLFF; CDR3nt: TGCAGCGTTGGAGGGACTCCAAATGAAAAACTGTTTTTT
j_gene: TRBJ2-2; abundance: .; v_gene: TRBV28; d_gene: TRBD2; CDR3aa: CASSSISGRVTGELFF; CDR3nt: TGTGCCAGCAGTTCGATTAGCGGGAGGGTCACCGGGGAGCTGTTTTTT